This T cell receptor beta chain was sequenced in a study of cytomegalovirus exposure and HLA in healthy donors (dated by TCRdb to 2016 to 2017). About the study as a whole: An earlier analysis of 587 of the donors reported approximately 260 Gb of sequence data and 95 million to 140 million unique TCR beta sequences obtained from about 200 million T cells. The study used immunosequencing to profile the T cell repertoires of about 670 subjects and linked those repertoires to cytomegalovirus serostatus. The study aimed to test whether cataloging public T cell receptors could reveal signatures of past pathogen exposure. To predict cytomegalovirus infection status, the study brought together high-throughput TCR immunosequencing, statistical association of individual TCRs with disease status, and machine learning. To decide whether each TCR beta V gene segment behaved as functional or pseudogenic, an earlier analysis of some 570 of the donors relied on high-throughput TCR beta sequencing. A later analysis re-analyzed previously published TCR beta repertoires from about 730 donors and added high-resolution HLA genotyping to study TCR occurrence patterns. Alongside the repertoire data, information on donor age, sex, ethnicity and CMV serostatus was compiled. Both class I and class II loci were covered by HLA typing, at four-digit resolution. The later analysis used no new phenotypic data to find candidate immune exposures, relying instead on TCR beta sequences and their occurrence across donors. An early release covering roughly 600 HLA-typed donors comprised about 300 gigabases of sequencing data and roughly 86 million unique TCR sequences. In addition to the first cohort of several hundred subjects, a separate validation cohort of 120 different subjects was used. A later genetic analysis took genome-wide SNP genotypes for about three fifths of the roughly 700 donors and used that subset as a discovery cohort. All discovery cohort repertoires had been generated on a single sequencing platform. Among the approximately 400 genotyped donors, about 85% belonged to the genetic ancestry cluster associated with self-reported Caucasian donors. Among over 350 genotyped donors of the cohort, an average of approximately 250,000 unique TCR beta nucleotide sequences were sequenced per donor, around 20% of them non-productive. Typing coverage varied by locus: about 629-640 donors for A, B, C, DRB1 and DQB1; 500 to 550 for DQA1; about 590 for DPA1; approximately 490 for DPB1. Four to six DR-DQ haplotypes were handled as single units for association and clustering because linkage in the cohort was strong.

This clone was detected only a few times. Its specific antigen is unknown. No base qualities exist here, and no much larger clone lies one base off it. Taken from cysteine to phenylalanine, the CDR3 has 16 residues. The sequence is cut down to CDR3 DNA, 48 bases in frame from base 1. CDR1 KGHSH and CDR2 LQKENI were looked up in the germline V gene. V is pared back by 6 bases and J by 0 bases, with 15 bases lying between the germline termini. The investigation overall reported the following: Linkage disequilibrium might explain the correlated functional status among segregating V segments, but an unknown experimental factor could not be excluded. Because counts were too low, approximately 15 rarely observed V segments, including chromosome 9 orphons, were excluded from the earlier analysis of 500 to 700 of the donors. Roughly uniform sequencing depth across donors was assumed in presence/absence analyses, although this assumption may not hold. The classifier was reported to diagnose cytomegalovirus status with high specificity and sensitivity in both the original and validation cohorts. At a false discovery rate of 0.05, a later analysis linked around 17,000 TCR beta sequences to specific HLA alleles. Compared with the roughly 700-donor mean, donors in an Asian-associated ancestry cluster had fewer N-insertions in productive TCRs, according to a later genetic analysis. In vitro tests confirmed that a few of the cytomegalovirus-associated TCR beta chains recognize cytomegalovirus antigens. A group of highly shared sequence variants was considered likely to be a technical artifact of the sequencing pipeline. In a later analysis, most CMV-associated TCR beta chains were found to appear HLA-restricted, with HLA associations seemingly driven largely by CMV exposure. Strong co-occurrence of HLA alleles, especially DR and DQ, made assigning TCR associations to individual alleles difficult. A total of 150 or so TCR beta chains were listed by the study as associated with cytomegalovirus. In a later analysis, TCR association rates were found to vary across HLA loci, with the most associated TCRs seen for DRB1 alleles and the fewest for HLA-C alleles. In an earlier analysis of about 600 of the donors, most TCR beta V segments appeared in productive rearrangements about 87% or about 30% of the time, broadly matching IMGT annotations. In a later analysis, HLA-associated TCR beta chains were found to be more clonally expanded and to have lower generation probabilities than equally common non-associated chains. While some public TCRs were present in many individuals, most TCR sequences turned up only very rarely across donors. Because HLA typing was missing for some donors at each locus, association tests included only the typed subset. A further reported finding was that TCR beta sequences accurately predicted the HLA-A and HLA-B alleles for most subjects in the first cohort. CMV serostatus was the only immune exposure information available for the cohort. This cohort had only TCR beta chains sequenced, and the lack of alpha or paired-chain data limited which features could be detected. According to a later analysis, parvovirus B19, influenza, CMV and Epstein-Barr virus appeared linked to several top co-occurrence clusters. The 87-base-pair reads could not distinguish some IMGT-functional V segments, including TRBV6-2 and TRBV6-3, so those segments were excluded. The authors suggested that the approach could potentially be extended to other disease states and immunological phenotypes. An association between a missense DCLRE1C variant and V-gene and J-gene trimming of TCR beta chains was found in a later genetic analysis and replicated in an independent cohort.

The cohort consisted of 600 or so healthy bone marrow donors. All cohort members were sampled while nominally healthy, although unrecorded immune exposures were likely present. The donor tested CMV seronegative, placing the donor among the 350 to 400 seronegative members of the cohort. Every donor gave a peripheral blood sample, and the peripheral blood mononuclear cells from that sample were used for TCR beta sequencing. The Qiagen DNeasy Blood Extraction Kit was used to extract genomic DNA from the blood cell samples. Library preparation employed the immunoSEQ multiplex PCR assay. For the multiplex PCR, a mixture combining 60 forward primers for TCR Vbeta segments and 13 reverse primers for TCR Jbeta segments was used. A multiplex PCR assay on genomic DNA amplified the CDR3 region of rearranged TCR beta genes. On the Illumina HiSeq System, the amplified TCR beta libraries were sequenced as 87-base-pair reads. Per the source publication's procedure: A later analysis tallied 80 million to 95 million unique TCR beta chains across the approximately 670 repertoires, and approximately 11 million of those chains were shared by two or more donors. Raw reads were error-corrected and collapsed into unique sequences with a nearest-neighbor algorithm that merged closely related sequences to remove PCR and sequencing errors. CDR3 sequences were aligned to IMGT reference sequences to assign V, D and J gene segments. Each retained sequence needed at least a six-nucleotide match to both a V gene segment and a J gene segment. A rearrangement was called productive if the CDR3 had no stop codons and remained in frame with V and J, and every other rearrangement was called non-productive. Following IMGT convention, CDR3 was defined as the stretch from the second conserved V-encoded cysteine to the conserved J-encoded phenylalanine. The earlier analysis of 587 of the donors excluded sequences that lacked an unambiguous match to a single V gene segment. An earlier analysis of just under 600 of the donors called V segments functional above 56.7% productive rearrangements and segregating when the between-donor standard deviation exceeded 5%. To diagnose cytomegalovirus status from the catalog of TCR beta chain sequences, a statistical classification framework was built. In a later analysis, TCR nucleotide sequences were compared against IMGT/GENE-DB human TR gene sequences so that V and J genes could be assigned. In a later analysis, CDR3 sequences and most-parsimonious VDJ recombination scenarios were assigned using the TCRdist pipeline. In a later analysis, each TCR beta chain was defined by its CDR3 amino acid sequence together with its V-gene family, and reads without a unique V-gene family were excluded. In a later analysis, 500 to 700 highly shared, low-generation-probability nucleotide sequences were removed to address suspected cross-contamination and a sequencing artifact. For each public chain, a later analysis derived a clonal expansion index from normalized ranks of inferred template counts within each repertoire. Generation probabilities in a later analysis came from a VDJ recombination model fitted to out-of-frame rearrangements, and those results were checked against IGoR. In a later analysis, hypergeometric tests were used to score TCR-TCR, TCR-HLA and TCR-CMV co-occurrence, with a repertoire-size bias correction applied to TCR pairs. False discovery rates were estimated in a later analysis by permuting HLA or CMV assignments 20 times. In a later analysis, co-occurring TCRs were grouped with DBSCAN, and TCRdist sequence similarity was added when clustering was performed within HLA-allele-positive subsets. Repertoires with fewer than 30,000 or more than 120,000 public chains, plus five repertoires with anomalous nucleotide sharing, were excluded from co-occurrence clustering. In its TCRdb copy, this immuneACCESS table keeps in-frame sequences only and misses some clones. Where compared with another copy, unresolved V genes explain less than half of these, and the others have no known cause. V and J calls and clone size are copied from that table; D and trimming were computed from the DNA. The sample profile shows under 200,000 clones; roughly 80% of them were found once. The ten largest clones take up 3% to 4% of the sample.

The V gene is TRBV18 and the J gene is TRBJ1-3; the D gene is perhaps TRBD1, on 5 matching bases. The sequenced material came from PBMCs. The TCR sequence derives from a man aged 50 to 60 in good health and CMV-seronegative. CDR3 protein: CASSPNGGGSGNTIYF. The nucleotide sequence reads TGTGCCAGCTCTCCCAACGGGGGAGGCTCTGGAAACACCATATATTTT.